This passage covers 5 T cell receptor beta chains from one sample sequenced in a study of HIV-infected patients and healthy controls. No cell fractionation was done, so the repertoire covers all unsorted peripheral blood T cells. Around 530 ng RNA was reverse transcribed with alpha and beta constant-region primers. Each of the alpha and beta chains got its own library through chain-specific third strand synthesis with indices. MiXCR, applied by TCRdb to the 5' RACE reads, yields one record per CDR3 protein. This table holds approximately 25,000 distinct CDR3 sequences, 8.5% to 9% found once. Material: blood. All receptors derive from an adult in good health.

Worth noting for this clonotype: A much larger clone is a single base away; this may be a read error. In nucleotides, the CDR3 is TGCGCCAGCAGCCAACCGGTTGGCACTGAAGATTTCTTT. Encoded protein: CASSQPVGTEDFF. This rearrangement joins TRBV4-1 to TRBJ1-1; D unclear. Germline CDR1 is MGHRA and CDR2 is YSYEKL. CDR3 size: 13 residues.

This clonotype was observed at least ten times. The rearrangement uses TRBV18 and TRBJ1-1; D not resolved. Germline V gives CDR1 KGHSH, CDR2 LQKENI. The CDR3 length is 12 residues. V lost 3 bases and J lost 4, with 6 bases in between. The CDR3 DNA reads as TGTGCCAGCTCACCGGTCGGCACTGAAGCTTTCTTT. It translates to CASSPVGTEAFF.

This clonotype was recorded many times. This CDR3 is CATRPGKETQYF. DNA of the CDR3: TGTGCCACCCGCCCGGGAAAAGAGACCCAGTACTTC. The J gene is TRBJ2-5, the V gene TRBV10-3, with D perhaps matching TRBD2 (5 bases). There are 12 residues in the CDR3. V shed 10 bases and J shed 3 bases, with 12 bases lying between them. In germline, CDR1 is ENHRY, CDR2 SYGVKD.

This clonotype was picked up many times. The chain combines TRBV10-3 with TRBJ1-5, with D maybe TRBD1 (6 bases). Deletions cut 6 bases from V and 0 bases from J, with 9 bases between. The CDR3 has 14 residues. CDR1 is ENHRY, CDR2 SYGVKD, per germline. The CDR3 nucleotides read TGTGCCATCAGCCACAGGGATAGCAATCAGCCCCAGCATTTT. It codes for CAISHRDSNQPQHF.

V is TRBV2 and J is TRBJ1-5; TRBD1 might be the D (5 bases). CDR3 length: 12 amino acids. V was cut by 6 bases and J by 7 bases, with 10 bases left in between. Germline CDR1 reads SNHLY; CDR2 reads FYNNEI. The CDR3 here is CASRWGSQPQHF. For the CDR3, the DNA is TGTGCCAGCAGGTGGGGCAGCCAGCCCCAGCATTTT.